The sequence of this TCR beta chain was determined in a study of identical twins. Germline V lookup: CDR1 SGHVS, CDR2 FQNEAQ. Unmatched junction bases numbered 7, after V lost 0 bases and J lost 4 bases. The CDR3 spans 16 residues. This clonotype was counted ten times or more. What it recognizes is unknown. TCRdb analysed the 5' RACE reads with MiXCR anew, one entry per CDR3 protein. Of around 680,000 distinct CDR3 sequences in the sample, over 8.5% were seen once. Whole-study findings and limits: The more abundant beta clonotypes in cord blood had fewer insertions, and memory repertoires did not show this. Out-of-frame TCR alpha sharing in monozygotic twins exceeded recombination model predictions.

The same data also contributed to another study, on yellow fever vaccine responses in identical twins.

The clonotype was recovered from a woman aged 18-29 years in good health. The chain has TRBV7-8 and TRBJ2-5; the match to TRBD2 covers 8 bases. Sequencing used PBMCs. DNA of the CDR3: TGTGCCAGCAGCTTAGCTGCGGGGGGAGGATCAGAGACCCAGTACTTC. It is translated as CASSLAAGGGSETQYF.